This T cell receptor (beta chain) is from a study of HIV-infected patients and healthy controls. This clonotype showed up many times. The CDR3 runs to 17 residues. CDR1 and CDR2 from the germline V gene are KGHDR and SFDVKD. The V and J ends lost 0 bases and 3 bases, in that order; junction bases with no gene match: 6. The repertoire came from unfractionated whole blood and reflected all unsorted peripheral T cells. The RNA source was a 2.5 ml peripheral blood draw. cDNA was made from approximately 0.55 ug RNA using alpha and beta constant primers. Using multiplexing indices, alpha and beta chain libraries were generated apart by chain-specific third strand synthesis. From the 5' RACE reads, TCRdb called clonotypes with MiXCR, one entry per CDR3 protein. The sample holds around 19,000 distinct CDR3 sequences, 8% to 10% seen once.

V is TRBV24-1 and J is TRBJ2-3; 9 bases match TRBD1. Input material: blood. This TCR derives from an adult in good health. The DNA for the CDR3 is TGTGCCACCAGTGATTTGCCCCCTGGACAGGGGACAGATACGCAGTATTTT. Encoded protein: CATSDLPPGQGTDTQYF.